This T cell receptor (beta chain) is drawn from a study of PD-1 blockade in classical Hodgkin lymphoma (dated by TCRdb to 2018 to 2020). Broadly, across the study: Nivolumab dosing was 3 mg/kg intravenously every 2 weeks, continuing until either disease progression or unacceptable toxicity. A peripheral blood immune signature of response to PD-1 blockade in classical Hodgkin lymphoma was defined using TCR beta sequencing and CyTOF. The paper as a whole reports these results and caveats: The study was limited to a single clinical trial cohort, and causes of repertoire differences, possibly disease activity or prior therapy, remained undefined. By C4D1, a significant rise was seen in CD4+ TCR diversity but not in CD8+ TCR diversity (p=0.0027 vs p=0.16), and the rise was most apparent among complete responders (p=0.02). Trial patients achieving complete response had baseline diversity similar to newly diagnosed patients, whereas partial responders and progressors had significantly lower diversity. Lower diversity was observed in patients in whom nivolumab was started less than 1 year after ASCT, and these patients were excluded from later analyses so that confounding by immune reconstitution would be avoided. Baseline TCR diversity was reported to be lower in newly diagnosed patients than in healthy donors and to be lower still in relapsed/refractory patients.

Remarks on this clone: There is no known antigen for this receptor. Base-call qualities are not available, and no considerably larger clone is one nucleotide away.

Reading from cysteine to phenylalanine, the CDR3 counts 15 amino acids. Of all the DNA, just the CDR3 is kept, 45 bases in frame from base 1. CDR1 and CDR2 are drawn from the germline V gene: SGHRS, YFSETQ. Germline trimming amounts to 0 bases on V and 7 bases on J, with 10 as the count of junction bases outside the gene matches. Genomic DNA was extracted with the Qiagen DNeasy kit from unsorted PBMCs and from negatively selected CD4+ and CD8+ fractions. TCR beta CDR3 regions were subjected to amplification by immunoSEQ multiplex PCR with primers that anneal to V and J segments. A synthetic immune receptor repertoire was used to minimize amplification bias, and any residual bias was removed computationally once sequencing was done. The original pipeline was this. Repertoire diversity was quantified as the Shannon entropy index using custom Python scripts. Unsorted, CD4+ and CD8+ repertoires were analyzed separately, except for combined analyses in which CD4+ and CD8+ sequences were merged in silico. Clonal expansion was defined as at least a 2-fold frequency increase after treatment relative to C1D1, with a pseudocount of 0.5 for undetected baseline clones. Singleton clones were defined as clones with 0 or 1 copy at C1D1, and non-singleton clones were defined as clones with 2 or more copies. Clones expanded in unsorted samples were labelled as CD4+, CD8+ or unknown by matching protein sequences in sorted samples from the same patient. Wilcoxon tests on paired samples were used to test diversity changes from C1D1 to C4D1. TCRdb mirrors the immuneACCESS table, restricted to in-frame sequences. Some clones are absent from its copies; in checked studies, under half trace to an unresolved V gene, and the reason for the others is unknown. D and trimming come from the DNA, and the V and J calls and clone size come from that table. Across this sample there are about 90,000 clones, with approximately 90% seen only once. Together, the top ten hold approximately 2.9% of the sample.

This sample's time point label indicates: cycle 4 day 1 (C4D1), after 6 weeks of nivolumab. Relapse after autologous stem cell transplantation had occurred in all trial patients, and cohorts A, B and C were distinguished by prior brentuximab vedotin exposure. The trial cohort comprised some 60 patients with relapsed/refractory classical Hodgkin lymphoma whose best overall responses were complete response, partial response or progressive disease. Trial patients were treated with single-agent nivolumab in the multi-cohort phase II CheckMate 205 trial. An independent review committee assessed best overall response by applying the 2007 International Working Group response criteria. Trial PBMCs were collected immediately before nivolumab initiation (C1D1) and during therapy at cycle 2 day 1 and cycle 4 day 1. Peripheral blood was collected in 8 mL Vacutainer Cell Preparation Tubes, from which PBMCs were isolated by centrifugation and then cryopreserved.

This TCR was recovered from a human donor with classical Hodgkin lymphoma. The specimen was peripheral blood mononuclear cells (PBMCs), collected before the fourth cycle of nivolumab. In this chain, TRBV5-1 is recombined with TRBJ2-7; TRBD1 lines up with 7 middle nucleotides. The CDR3 loop reads CASSLDPGTVEEQYF. The base sequence is TGCGCCAGCAGCTTGGATCCCGGGACAGTAGAGGAGCAGTACTTC.